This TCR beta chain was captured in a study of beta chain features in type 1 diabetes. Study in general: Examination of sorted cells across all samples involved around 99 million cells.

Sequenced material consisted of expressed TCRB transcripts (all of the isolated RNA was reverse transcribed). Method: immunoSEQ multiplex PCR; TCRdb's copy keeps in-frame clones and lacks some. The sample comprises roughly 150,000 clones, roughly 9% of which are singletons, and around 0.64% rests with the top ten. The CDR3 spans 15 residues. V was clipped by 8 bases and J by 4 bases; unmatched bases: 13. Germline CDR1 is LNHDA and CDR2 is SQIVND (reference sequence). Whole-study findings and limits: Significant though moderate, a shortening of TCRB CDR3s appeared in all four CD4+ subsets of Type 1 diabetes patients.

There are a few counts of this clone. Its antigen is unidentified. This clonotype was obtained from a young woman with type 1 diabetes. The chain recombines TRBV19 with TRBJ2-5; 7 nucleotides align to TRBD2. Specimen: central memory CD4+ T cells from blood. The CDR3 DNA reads TGTGCCAGTTCCCTCTCGGGCGGGAGAGGAGAGACCCAGTACTTC. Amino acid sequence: CASSLSGGRGETQYF.